One T cell receptor beta chain is described in this entry. Its antigen is as yet unknown. Assay: immunoSEQ multiplex PCR; the TCRdb copy retains only in-frame clones and omits some. The top ten clones hold 6.9% of a sample with roughly 150,000 clones, 88% of them seen once. This sample was included in a study of T cell responses to AZD1222 COVID-19 vaccine. Study-wide results and caveats: Repertoire sampling occurred only after the peak T cell response.

The length of the CDR3 is 14 residues. Germline V gene lookup returns CDR1 SQVTM and CDR2 ANQGSEA. Between the trimmed V and J ends, which lost 1 base and 4 bases, there was a span of 13 bases. The chain links TRBV29-1 to TRBJ1-2; D perhaps matches TRBD1 (5 bases). This TCR came from an adult who had recovered from COVID-19. Sequencing was performed on peripheral blood, taken after recovery from COVID-19. The CDR3 DNA sequence: TGCAGCGTTGAAGGGGGGAGGGGAGGCTATGGCTACACCTTC. Translating it yields CSVEGGRGGYGYTF.